The 15 T cell receptor beta chains reported below all come from one sample, sequenced in a study of shared clonotypes between healthy human individuals. Measured with immunoSEQ multiplex PCR; TCRdb has only the in-frame clones, and not every one. Of 490,000 or so clones listed, around 80% are singletons. Sequenced sample: PBMCs. The receptors come from a woman aged 40-49 years in good health. Some clones in this sample may be carry-over from other donors' samples.

The V and J genes are TRBV28 and TRBJ2-1, with 7 bases fitting TRBD2. With V trimmed by 2 bases and J by 0 bases, 4 bases remained unmatched. Germline V lookup: CDR1 MDHEN, CDR2 SYDVKM. The CDR3 has 16 amino acids. The CDR3 bases are TGTGCCAGCAGTTTAGCTAGCGGACCCTCCTACAATGAGCAGTTCTTC. Its translation is CASSLASGPSYNEQFF.

A single count supports this clone. The genes are TRBV10-1 and TRBJ2-5, with TRBD2 as a possible D gene (5 bases). CDR3 length equals 14 residues. The V gene's germline CDR1 is WNHNN and CDR2 SYGVQD (reference sequence). V was pared by 5 bases and J by 0 bases, with 10 bases between. As DNA, the CDR3 is TGCGCCAGCAGTCCTTGGGAGAACCAAGAGACCCAGTACTTC. Its translation: CASSPWENQETQYF.

This chain connects TRBV30 to TRBJ1-1; D is possibly TRBD1 (6 bases). CDR3 size: 12 residues. The V end was cut by 5 bases, the J end by 9 bases, with 16 bases between. Germline V gene sequence: CDR1 GTSNPN, CDR2 SVGIG (reference sequence). CDR3 sequence reads: CAWHRTVGKAFF. Here the CDR3 DNA reads TGTGCCTGGCATAGGACAGTCGGCAAAGCTTTCTTT. The full variable domain, in which reference TRBV30 and TRBJ1-1 provide the parts outside the CDR3, is SQTIHQWPATLVQPVGSPLSLECTVEGTSNPNLYWYRQAAGRGLQLLFYSVGIGQISSEVPQNLSASRPQDRQFILSSKKLLLSDSGFYLCAWHRTVGKAFFGQGTRLTVV.

As concerns this clone: Other DNA sequences in this specimen translate into the identical CDR3. The chain employs TRBV5-1 and TRBJ2-7, with a possible D match to TRBD2 (6 bases). Germline-derived CDR1 and CDR2 are SGHRS and YFSETQ. The CDR3 is 16 amino acids. Trimming removed 4 bases at V and 0 bases at J, with 17 bases between. This chain's CDR3 is CASSPVGLSSSYEQYF. For the CDR3, the DNA is TGCGCCAGCAGCCCGGTGGGACTTTCGAGCTCCTACGAGCAGTACTTC.

About this clone: This likely stems from a read error, as it lies one base from a far larger clone. This chain connects TRBV30 to TRBJ2-1; D is possibly TRBD2 (5 bases). Germline V gene sequence: CDR1 GTSNPN, CDR2 SVGIG (reference sequence). The ends were cut back, 1 base at V and 2 bases at J, with 15 bases in the middle. The CDR3 consists of 16 residues. CDR3 in DNA: TGTGCCTGGAGTGCAGGTGGGAGCGCCACCTACAATGAGCAGTTCTTC. Its translation is CAWSAGGSATYNEQFF.

The sample holds a few counts of this clone. The chain joins TRBV5-1 to TRBJ2-7; TRBD1 agrees at 7 bases. Germline CDR1 SGHRS, CDR2 YFSETQ. The CDR3 loop spans 15 amino acids. V trimming: 0 bases; J trimming: 5 bases; junction bases outside the gene matches: 8. CDR3 residues: CASSLGRQGDDEQYF. The CDR3 DNA reads TGCGCCAGCAGCTTGGGGCGACAGGGTGACGACGAGCAGTACTTC. Together with reference TRBV5-1 and TRBJ2-7, the CDR3 gives the full variable domain: KAGVTQTPRYLIKTRGQQVTLSCSPISGHRSVSWYQQTPGQGLQFLFEYFSETQRNKGNFPGRFSGRQFSNSRSEMNVSTLELGDSALYLCASSLGRQGDDEQYFGPGTRLTVT.

The chain employs TRBV9 and TRBJ2-7; 9 positions agree with TRBD1. Germline V gene data show CDR1 as SGDLS and CDR2 as YYNGEE. The CDR3 length is 15 residues. Unmatched junction bases numbered 5, after V lost 4 bases and J lost 0 bases. The DNA for the CDR3 is TGTGCCAGCAGCCTCGGACAGGGGAGCTCCTACGAGCAGTACTTC. This translates into CASSLGQGSSYEQYF.

Concerning this clone: A far larger clone is a single base away, which makes a read error likely. The CDR3 nucleotides read TGTGCCAGCAGTGACGGGGCCACAGATACGCAGTATTTT. This encodes CASSDGATDTQYF. The chain employs TRBV6-4 and TRBJ2-3; maybe TRBD1 (5 bases). Germline V gene lookup returns CDR1 MRHNA and CDR2 SNTAGT. CDR3 size: 13 residues. Trimming stripped 2 bases from V and 2 bases from J, with 5 bases between.

This clone was seen a single time. This likely comes from a read error, as the CDR3 has no conserved phenylalanine or tryptophan at its end. The V call is TRBV19, the J call TRBJ1-1; D is unresolved. Trimming left V 7 bases short and J 0 bases short, with 6 bases between. This CDR3 is 12 amino acids long. From germline, CDR1 is LNHDA and CDR2 SQIVND (reference sequence). CDR3 sequence: CASNTMNTEAFL. CDR3 nucleotides: TGTGCCAGTAACACCATGAACACTGAAGCTTTCCTT.

This clone has more than one count but fewer than ten. V is TRBV28 and J is TRBJ2-7; 11 bases line up with TRBD2. The CDR3 extends over 15 amino acids. V gave up 6 bases and J gave up 7 bases; unmatched junction bases: 11. Germline V gene data show CDR1 as MDHEN and CDR2 as SYDVKM. CDR3 bases: TGTGCCAGCAGGACTCTAGCGGGAGGCTTAGGGGAGCAGTACTTC. Amino acids: CASRTLAGGLGEQYF.

The chain is built from TRBV4-3 and TRBJ1-2; no clear D gene. The CDR3 is 13 amino acids. V lost 3 bases, J lost 5 bases, and 10 bases lay in between. The V gene's germline CDR1 is LGHNA and CDR2 YSLEER. CDR3 nucleotides: TGCGCCAGCAGCCAGAGTCGCGGGTATGGCTACACCTTC. This sequence encodes CASSQSRGYGYTF.

A note on this clone: This same CDR3 is encoded by further DNA sequences in the sample. This chain connects TRBV5-4 to TRBJ1-2; TRBD1 aligns across 7 bases. Germline assignment: CDR1 SGHNT and CDR2 YYREEE (reference sequence). There are 13 residues in the CDR3. V trimming: 4 bases; J trimming: 2 bases; junction bases outside the gene matches: 2. The CDR3 bases are TGTGCCAGCAGCACGGGACAGAACTATGGCTACACCTTC. This translates into CASSTGQNYGYTF.

The chain uses TRBV2 and TRBJ2-7, with unresolved D. The germline V and J ends were trimmed by 4 bases and 4 bases, with 5 bases remaining between them. This CDR3 is built from 11 residues. Germline assignment: CDR1 SNHLY and CDR2 FYNNEI. The CDR3 DNA reads as TGTGCCAGCAGTGCCCAGTACGAGCAGTACTTC. Translating gives CASSAQYEQYF. The whole variable domain, filled in from reference TRBV2 and TRBJ2-7, reads EPEVTQTPSHQVTQMGQEVILRCVPISNHLYFYWYRQILGQKVEFLVSFYNNEISEKSEIFDDQFSVERPDGSNFTLKIRSTKLEDSAMYFCASSAQYEQYFGPGTRLTVT.

The V gene is TRBV2, the J gene TRBJ1-4; no definite D call. The CDR3 loop spans 13 amino acids. Trimming shortened V by 5 bases and J by 7 bases, and 11 bases separated the two germline ends. The germline gives CDR1 SNHLY, CDR2 FYNNEI. Written as DNA, the CDR3 is TGTGCCAGCAGTCGGGAGGGAGGTGAAAAACTGTTTTTT. It specifies CASSREGGEKLFF.

This rearrangement joins TRBV6-1 to TRBJ2-7; TRBD1 is a possible D gene (6 bases). Germline assignment: CDR1 MNHNS and CDR2 SASEGT. The CDR3 has 15 amino acids. The ends were cut back, 5 bases at V and 7 bases at J, with 21 bases in the middle. CDR3 protein: CASSQQGSMEEEQYF. Here the CDR3 DNA reads TGTGCCAGCAGTCAACAGGGATCCATGGAGGAGGAGCAGTACTTC.